Described below is a single TCR beta chain sequence and its context. The antigen it binds to is not known. Nothing much larger sits one base from this clone, and base qualities are not available. Ophthalmopathy patients had moderately to severely active disease, Clinical Activity Score of at least 3, NOSPECS grade of at least 4, and duration under 3 months. The study excluded patients with uncontrolled infections, other autoimmune diseases, pregnancy or lactation. Diagnoses were based on clinical symptoms, serum thyroxine and TRAb, thyroid ultrasound and orbital computed tomography. PBMCs were separated from approximately 9.9 ml of fresh peripheral blood using Ficoll-Paque density gradient centrifugation. Total RNA was extracted with Trizol reagent, and quality was checked on an Agilent 2100 Bioanalyzer. The TCR beta CDR3 regions were amplified from the RNA transcripts. The first round of RT-PCR for the TCR CDR3 was performed with the HTBI primer set and the Qiagen OneStep RT-PCR kit. The libraries were constructed in a second round of multiplex PCR and then size-selected and purified. The libraries were sequenced on an Illumina HiSeq2000 using paired-end 100 bp reads. From the authors' description of their analysis: Raw data were processed with SOAPnuke, discarding reads with adapters, uncalled bases, mean Phred below 15, or no exact constant-primer or identifier match. COPE v1.2.5 was used to merge high-quality paired reads, and clonotypes were defined as unique nucleotide sequences. MiTCR v1.1 was used to align the clonotypes against IMGT TRBV, TRBD and TRBJ reference segments. The analysis included only V-J combinations with a frequency above 0.0001, which together covered roughly 99% of the repertoires. The TCS score was defined as the ratio of F50 (clonal expansion) to E x V (chaos), calculated using BLOSUM62-based TCRdist between CDR3 peptides within each V-J. Welch's t-statistics and random forest reduced 450 to 600 V-J features to 10 to 15, which were used in a naive Bayes classifier (R e1071). TCRdb reworked the public reads: Q25 trimming with fastp, MiXCR clone assembly, productive beta chains retained. Each record represents a unique CDR3 protein, reported with the most common genes and DNA among its rows. It is TCRdb's table, rather than the study itself, that gives the V and J calls and clone size. Recorded for this sample are some 500,000 distinct CDR3 sequences; about 16% of them occurred a single time. The ten largest account for 25% to 30% of the sample.

This entry is derived from a study of T cells in Graves' hyperthyroidism and ophthalmopathy (dated by TCRdb to the late 2010s). At the level of the whole study: Peripheral blood was collected at initial diagnosis, before any treatment. The study also compared thyroid tissue and blood T-cell repertoires from five or six Graves' hyperthyroidism patients. To identify TCR V-J signatures that set the groups apart, the researchers used a discovery cohort of about a hundred patients, made up of approximately 43 with Graves' ophthalmopathy and 57 with stable Graves' hyperthyroidism. The approximately 97 discovery patients were randomly divided into training and test sets at a 7:3 ratio. The paper describes TCR Vbeta CDR3 sequencing of 135 peripheral blood samples, made up of fewer than 50 ophthalmopathy patients, approximately 76 hyperthyroidism patients and 17 progressor patients. After blood sampling, hyperthyroidism patients were treated with methimazole at a starting dose of 30 mg daily, and ophthalmopathy patients were treated with high-dose intravenous methylprednisolone. Whether ophthalmopathy could be predicted prospectively was tested in an independent validation cohort made up of 18 to 20 hyperthyroidism patients plus 17 patients who later progressed to ophthalmopathy.

The germline V gene encodes CDR1 MNHNS and CDR2 SASEGT. The germline ends are 11 bases apart after V is trimmed by 2 bases and J by 4 bases. The CDR3 sequence holds 14 residues, the cysteine and phenylalanine included. Only CDR3 DNA is held: 42 bases, read in frame from base 1. General conclusions and limits of the study: No statistical method was used to set the sample size in advance, and investigators knew the group allocation. A 13 V-J signature model separated ophthalmopathy from stable hyperthyroidism, with nearly 90% sensitivity and around 84% specificity in cross-validation and 80%/75% in testing. During validation, the model predicted progression to ophthalmopathy a median of roughly 7.1 months ahead of onset, with around 70% sensitivity and 72.22% specificity. Most expanded thyroid clonotypes (frequency above 0.001) were also detected in blood, suggesting blood repertoires may reflect thyroid immune responses.

This sequence originates from a woman under 40 with Graves' ophthalmopathy. The chain couples TRBV6-1 to TRBJ2-5, with the D gene uncertain. Material: blood. For the CDR3, the sequence is CASSEIQFRETQYF. The base sequence is TGTGCCAGCAGTGAAATCCAGTTCCGAGAGACCCAGTACTTC.